Below are 18 T cell receptor beta chains sequenced from a single sample in a study of human T cells and chemical hapten exposure. TCRdb redid the calling of the RACE reads with MiXCR, one entry per CDR3 protein. The data contain some 360,000 distinct CDR3 sequences, approximately 5% of them singletons. Time point meaning: pre-sensitization, week 0. Treatment given: therapeutic diphenylcyclopropenone sensitization with weekly scalp DPC. Sequenced here: whole blood, sampled in connection with sensitization to the hapten diphenylcyclopropenone (DPC). These receptors came from a woman aged 45-65 years with alopecia areata. Some clones in this sample may be carry-over from other donors' samples.

This clonotype occurred once. The chain joins TRBV12-3 or TRBV12-4 to TRBJ2-1; unclear D gene. V dropped 10 bases and J dropped 0 bases, with 10 bases sitting between them. The CDR3 totals 13 residues. CDR3 sequence: CANLDSSYNEQFF. DNA of the CDR3: TGTGCCAACCTGGATAGCTCCTACAATGAGCAGTTCTTC.

This chain uses TRBV15 with TRBJ1-3; tentative D call: TRBD1 (5 bases). The CDR3 covers 16 residues. Per germline, CDR1 LNHNV and CDR2 YYDKDF (reference sequence). V was trimmed by 0 bases and J by 6 bases, leaving 15 bases between them. For the CDR3, the DNA is TGTGCCACCAGCAGAGATCGCGGGACTTTAGAAAACACCATATATTTT. It translates to CATSRDRGTLENTIYF.

CDR3 bases: TGTGCCAGCAGCTCGTTGGGCAGTAGGGAAAAACTGTTTTTT. This translates into CASSSLGSREKLFF. The rearrangement links TRBV7-9 to TRBJ1-4; D remains unclear. The CDR3 length is 14 residues. Trimming took 4 bases from V and 8 from J, leaving 14 bases between them. The germline CDR1 and CDR2 sequences are SEHNR and FQNEAQ (reference sequence).

The CDR3 protein is CASSSDFSPNEQFF. The CDR3 bases are TGTGCCAGCAGCTCGGACTTCTCACCAAATGAGCAGTTCTTC. The gene calls are TRBV5-4 and TRBJ2-1; TRBD2 might be the D (5 bases). V was cut by 3 bases and J by 7 bases, with 14 bases left in between. Germline V CDR1 and CDR2: SGHNT, YYREEE (reference sequence). The CDR3 loop spans 14 amino acids.

DNA for the CDR3: TGTGCCAGCAGCTTAGTCCGGGAGTCTAGAGATACGCAGTATTTT. Its protein is CASSLVRESRDTQYF. This chain links TRBV11-2 with TRBJ2-3; D possibly corresponds to TRBD2 (6 bases). V lost 1 base, J lost 5 bases, and 13 bases lay in between. The CDR3 is 15 amino acids. Germline CDR1 SGHAT, CDR2 FQNNGV. Supplemented by reference TRBV11-2 and TRBJ2-3, the full variable domain reads EAGVAQSPRYKIIEKRQSVAFWCNPISGHATLYWYQQILGQGPKLLIQFQNNGVVDDSQLPKDRFSAERLKGVDSTLKIQPAKLEDSAVYLCASSLVRESRDTQYFGPGTRLTVL.

V usage is TRBV29-1 and J usage is TRBJ2-2; possible D gene TRBD2, 5 bases. Germline loops: CDR1 SQVTM, CDR2 ANQGSEA. The CDR3 consists of 14 residues. Between the trimmed V and J ends, which lost 5 bases and 6 bases, there was a span of 16 bases. The CDR3 loop reads CSVNVGVNPGELFF. For the CDR3, the DNA is TGCAGCGTTAATGTGGGAGTAAACCCCGGGGAGCTGTTTTTT.

There are many counts of this clonotype. The rearrangement joins TRBV24-1 to TRBJ2-3; 10 bases are a match to TRBD2. The germline V gene encodes CDR1 KGHDR and CDR2 SFDVKD. The V segment lost 3 bases and the J segment 2 bases; nucleotides outside the gene matches: 4. CDR3 length: 16 residues. The CDR3 DNA reads as TGTGCCACCAGTGATCCGACTAGCGGGCTCACAGATACGCAGTATTTT. It encodes CATSDPTSGLTDTQYF.

This clonotype was recorded many times. This chain links TRBV28 with TRBJ2-5; D is uncertain. CDR1 is MDHEN, CDR2 SYDVKM, per germline. V gave up 7 bases and J gave up 1 base, with 13 bases separating them. This CDR3 is built from 14 residues. In nucleotides, the CDR3 is TGTGCCAGCACCCCCGGCGGAATCCAAGAGACCCAGTACTTC. Translated, it gives CASTPGGIQETQYF. Full variable domain (rest looked up from reference TRBV28 and TRBJ2-5): DVKVTQSSRYLVKRTGEKVFLECVQDMDHENMFWYRQDPGLGLRLIYFSYDVKMKEKGDIPEGYSVSREKKERFSLILESASTNQTSMYLCASTPGGIQETQYFGPGTRLLVL.

This clonotype was seen a handful of times. This chain joins TRBV20-1 and TRBJ2-2; D uncertain. Germline V gives CDR1 DFQATT, CDR2 SNEGSKA (reference sequence). V lost 0 bases to trimming and J lost 4 bases, with 6 bases between them. The CDR3 loop spans 13 amino acids. CDR3 residues: CSARDDSTGELFF. Here the CDR3 DNA reads TGCAGTGCTAGAGATGATAGCACCGGGGAGCTGTTTTTT.

This clonotype was found many times. The chain recombines TRBV6-2 or TRBV6-3 with TRBJ2-5; D gene unclear. V lost 2 bases and J lost 5, with 15 bases in between. The CDR3 sequence is 15 residues long. Germline V gives CDR1 MNHEY, CDR2 SVGEGT. In nucleotides, the CDR3 is TGTGCCAGCAGTTACCGTGGCGGAAAAGGGGAGACCCAGTACTTC. Protein sequence: CASSYRGGKGETQYF.

This clonotype was detected ten times or more. The chain links TRBV9 to TRBJ2-3; D remains unclear. The CDR3 length is 13 residues. CDR1 SGDLS and CDR2 YYNGEE come from the germline V gene. V dropped 5 bases and J dropped 0 bases, with 7 bases sitting between them. CDR3 sequence reads: CASRGLSTDTQYF. Written as DNA, the CDR3 is TGTGCCAGCAGGGGTCTTAGCACAGATACGCAGTATTTT.

This clonotype was counted a few times. CDR3 protein: CASSPFGSEQFF. The CDR3 DNA reads as TGTGCCAGCAGTCCCTTTGGGAGTGAGCAGTTCTTC. J is TRBJ2-1 and V is TRBV12-3 or TRBV12-4; weak D call: TRBD2 (5 bases). The CDR3 has 12 amino acids. V lost 5 bases and J 9 bases, leaving 11 bases between the germline ends.

This clonotype was counted ten times or more. This rearrangement joins TRBV5-1 to TRBJ2-3; D gene uncertain. The V end lost 4 bases, the J end lost 0 bases, and 9 bases lay between the germline ends. Germline assignment: CDR1 SGHRS and CDR2 YFSETQ. The CDR3 has 14 amino acids. CDR3 region: CASSQQTSTDTQYF. The CDR3, as DNA: TGCGCCAGCAGCCAACAGACTAGCACAGATACGCAGTATTTT.

This clonotype has just a few counts. CDR3 nucleotides: TGTGCCAGCAGTCGGGACACCCCAATCTCTGGGGCCAACGTCCTGACTTTC. Translation gives CASSRDTPISGANVLTF. The rearrangement links TRBV13 to TRBJ2-6; D may be TRBD1 (6 bases). CDR3 length: 17 residues. The germline gives CDR1 PRHDT, CDR2 FYEKMQ (reference sequence). V lost 6 bases to trimming and J lost 0 bases, with 15 bases between them.

This clonotype was seen only a few times. The rearrangement uses TRBV5-1 and TRBJ2-6; D not resolved. This CDR3 region has 12 residues. The germline gives CDR1 SGHRS, CDR2 YFSETQ. Trimming removed 0 bases from V and 6 bases from J, with 1 base in between. The CDR3 is CASSLEANVLTF. DNA for the CDR3: TGCGCCAGCAGCTTGGAGGCCAACGTCCTGACTTTC.

This clonotype was seen ten or more times. V and J are TRBV10-3 and TRBJ2-1; D remains unclear. The CDR3 extends over 12 amino acids. Germline lookup yields CDR1 ENHRY and CDR2 SYGVKD. With 3 bases removed from V and 9 bases from J, the gap between germline ends came to 9 bases. The CDR3 nucleotides read TGTGCCATCAGTGATGCGTGGGGTGAGCAGTTCTTC. This gives the protein CAISDAWGEQFF.

This clonotype was seen at least ten times. The chain employs TRBV29-1 and TRBJ2-5; D might be TRBD1 (6 bases). CDR3 length equals 14 residues. In germline, CDR1 is SQVTM, CDR2 ANQGSEA. Trimming shortened V by 7 bases and J by 1 base, and 16 bases separated the two germline ends. Here the CDR3 reads CSAGLGASQETQYF. CDR3 nucleotide sequence: TGCAGCGCCGGCCTGGGGGCTAGCCAAGAGACCCAGTACTTC.

The V and J genes are TRBV5-1 and TRBJ2-3, with TRBD1 identical over 7 bases. The CDR3 is made up of 12 amino acids. With 4 bases clipped from V and 8 bases from J, the junction kept 4 bases outside the gene matches. Germline V gene lookup returns CDR1 SGHRS and CDR2 YFSETQ. CDR3 bases: TGCGCCAGCAGCCTGGACAGGTTTACGCAGTATTTT. It codes for CASSLDRFTQYF.